This T cell receptor beta chain was recorded in a study of blood T cell repertoires in COVID-19. As for the study in general: T cells, B-cell-depleted T cells, or PBMCs provided the cDNA or gDNA that served as material.

Study processing details: How many nucleated cells were present was estimated from reference gene primer amplification. Sequencing used immunoSEQ multiplex PCR; TCRdb keeps in-frame clones, though not all of them. That table supplies the V and J calls and clone size; D and trimming were determined from the DNA. The repertoire holds 380,000 or so clones, with 70% to 90% as singletons. This clone was detected only once. The receptor was isolated from a man in his forties with acute or convalescent COVID-19. Sequencing was done on a sample of peripheral blood.

DNA for the CDR3: TGTGCCAGCAGCTTGGGGGACAGGGGGGCAGATACGCAGTATTTT. Translating gives CASSLGDRGADTQYF. The V and J genes are TRBV5-8 and TRBJ2-3; 11 nucleotides agree with TRBD1. After removal of 0 bases from V and 4 bases from J, the junction contained 1 base not matched to a gene. Per the germline V gene, CDR1 is SGHTS and CDR2 is YDEGEE. The CDR3 length is 15 residues.